The 3 T cell receptor beta chains in this list originate from one sample, sequenced in a study of early T cells in non-severe SARS-CoV-2 infection. MiXCR, applied by TCRdb to the 5' RACE reads, yields one record per CDR3 protein. The profile shows nearly 90,000 distinct CDR3 sequences, 13% to 15% of them singletons. Sequenced material: whole blood. The origin of the receptors is an adult who was a healthcare worker with PCR-confirmed SARS-CoV-2 infection or an uninfected control (not recorded which).

Notes on this clonotype: Its ends do not fully match the called genes, so a read error is possible. The genes are TRBV27 and TRBJ1-1; tentatively, D is TRBD1 (5 bases). Germline V gene lookup returns CDR1 MNHEY and CDR2 SMNVEV (reference sequence). The CDR3 extends over 13 amino acids. CDR3 nucleotides: TGTGTCAGCAGTCCCCACAGGAGGACTGAAGCTTTCTTT. This gives the protein CVSSPHRRTEAFF.

This clonotype was counted only a few times. This sequence joins TRBV7-2 and TRBJ1-2, with D perhaps matching TRBD1 (5 bases). The CDR3 is made up of 16 amino acids. The germline gives CDR1 SGHTA, CDR2 FQGNSA. The V end lost 0 bases, the J end lost 8 bases, and 19 bases lay between the germline ends. CDR3 loop: CASSLARFSGRGGYTF. CDR3 sequence (DNA): TGTGCCAGCAGCTTAGCACGTTTTTCAGGGCGAGGCGGCTACACCTTC.

This clonotype occurred a few times. This chain links TRBV5-1 with TRBJ2-7; D is perhaps TRBD1 (6 bases). The V end lost 0 bases, the J end lost 6 bases, and 16 bases lay between the germline ends. This CDR3 comprises 15 residues. In germline, CDR1 is SGHRS, CDR2 YFSETQ. In DNA form, the CDR3 reads TGCGCCAGCAGCTTGGAAGGGGCAGGGGTTGGCGAGCAGTACTTC. This encodes CASSLEGAGVGEQYF. Full variable domain (missing parts from reference TRBV5-1 and TRBJ2-7): KAGVTQTPRYLIKTRGQQVTLSCSPISGHRSVSWYQQTPGQGLQFLFEYFSETQRNKGNFPGRFSGRQFSNSRSEMNVSTLELGDSALYLCASSLEGAGVGEQYFGPGTRLTVT.